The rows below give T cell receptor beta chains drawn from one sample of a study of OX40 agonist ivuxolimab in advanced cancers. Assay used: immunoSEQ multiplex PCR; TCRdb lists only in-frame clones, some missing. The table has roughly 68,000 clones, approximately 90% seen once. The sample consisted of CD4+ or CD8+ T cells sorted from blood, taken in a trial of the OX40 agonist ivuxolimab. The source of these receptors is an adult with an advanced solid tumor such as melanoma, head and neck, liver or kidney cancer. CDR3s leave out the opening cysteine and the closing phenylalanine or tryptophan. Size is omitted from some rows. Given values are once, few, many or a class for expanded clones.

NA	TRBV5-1	ASSHGGYSYEQY
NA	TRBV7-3	ASSLTERTGANVLT
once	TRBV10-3	AISVTRVWLAGGWRKTQY
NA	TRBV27	ASSRPGLNQPQH
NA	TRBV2	ASVSSGRIGSYEQY
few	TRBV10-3	AITFSSLAGVEQY
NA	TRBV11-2	ASSQFMNTEAF
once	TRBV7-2	ASSRDQYEQY
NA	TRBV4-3	ASSQDSVQGGQF
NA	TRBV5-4	ASSPTGTNTEAF
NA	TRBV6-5	ASSHRYVADTQY
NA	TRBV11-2	ASSLMGQIVKNIQY
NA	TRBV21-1	ASSSGTGNSYEQY
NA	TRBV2	ASSGSGTPDTQY
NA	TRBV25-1	ASSDPTSGSTDTQY
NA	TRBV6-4	ASSDPPRLAGEDEQY
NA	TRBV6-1	ASSEVPRTGSDGYT
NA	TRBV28	ASSFHPRQPTDTQY
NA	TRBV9	ASSGQGNGYT
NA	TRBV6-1	ASSPSYEQY
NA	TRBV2	ASSEMYRGDTQY
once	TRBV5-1	ASSWGPSGVEQY
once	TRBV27	ASSLQGHATYEQY
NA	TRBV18	ASSPAGPGRAYEQY
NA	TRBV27	ASSTLGLAGGPGELF
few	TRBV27	ASRMRRELAGIRATQY
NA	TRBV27	ASSPNIRTSGTYEQY
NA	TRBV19	ASTPRGGHEQF
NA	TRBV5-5	ASSAGVGTADNEQF
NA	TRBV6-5	ASSYSGLEY
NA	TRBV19	ASRVAGTSEYEQY
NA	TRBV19	ASSIWGEPYGYT
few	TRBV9	ASSSTSGHYNEQF
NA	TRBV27	ASFKSSGVYNEQF
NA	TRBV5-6	ASSLNGGSDEQY
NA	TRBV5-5	ASSLGVHVEETQY
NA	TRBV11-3	ASSSGLAWAETQY
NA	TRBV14	ASSSLKGAGVNTGELF
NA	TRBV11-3	ASSLVTDYEQY
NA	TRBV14	ASQDQWNTEAF